A selection of T cell receptor beta chains follows, all from one sample in a study of long-term antiretroviral therapy in people with HIV. The repertoire was sequenced with immunoSEQ multiplex PCR; TCRdb's copy has only in-frame clones and lacks some. This table has tens of thousands of clones, just under 85% appearing once. Specimen: unsorted PBMCs, collected 1.6 years after starting antiretroviral therapy. The receptors originated from a man aged 40-55 years with HIV. Each CDR3 is given with its conserved first and last residue. The order of the fields is clone size, D gene, V gene, CDR3 length, J gene, CDR3 DNA, CDR3 protein. A D gene is named only where the DNA matches it firmly. Clone size is given for some rows only: seen once, a few or many times, or a class if the clone is expanded.

.	TRBD1	TRBV29-1	16	TRBJ1-2	TGCAGCGTGGGCCCTTCTACTACGGAGGGACAGCATGGCTACACCTTC	CSVGPSTTEGQHGYTF
.	.	TRBV10-3	12	TRBJ1-3	TGTGCCATCAGCTCGGGGGGACACACCATATATTTT	CAISSGGHTIYF
.	TRBD1	TRBV19	12	TRBJ2-1	TGTGCCAGTACGACAGGGGGCAATGAGCAGTTCTTC	CASTTGGNEQFF
.	.	TRBV6-5	15	TRBJ1-1	TGTGCCAGCAGTTACTCGGGTCAGGGAAACACTGAAGCTTTCTTT	CASSYSGQGNTEAFF
.	TRBD1	TRBV4-2	17	TRBJ1-6	TGTGCCAGCAGCCAAGATCGTCGTGGGACAGGGGCTTCACCCCTCCACTTT	CASSQDRRGTGASPLHF
few	.	TRBV10-2	13	TRBJ1-6	TGCGCCAGCAGGAAGGGAATAGATTCACCCCTCCACTTT	CASRKGIDSPLHF
.	.	TRBV5-8	15	TRBJ1-2	TGTGCCAGCAGCTTGTTTGCCGGATTAAACTATGGCTACACCTTC	CASSLFAGLNYGYTF
.	.	TRBV11-2	15	TRBJ1-5	TGTGCCAGCAGTCGACATCTGGGGAGCAATCAGCCCCAGCATTTT	CASSRHLGSNQPQHF
.	.	TRBV25-1	15	TRBJ2-7	TGTGCCAGCAGTGAATCGGCAGGGGGGAGGCACGAGCAGTACTTC	CASSESAGGRHEQYF
.	TRBD1	TRBV5-1	16	TRBJ1-4	TGCGCCAGCAGCCCGGGACAGGGCCTAACTAATGAAAAACTGTTTTTT	CASSPGQGLTNEKLFF
.	TRBD2	TRBV2	18	TRBJ2-7	TGTGCCAGCAGTGTATCCGGACTAGCGGGAGTCGGATCCTACGAGCAGTACTTC	CASSVSGLAGVGSYEQYF
.	TRBD1	TRBV13	14	TRBJ2-1	TGTGCCAGCAGCTTAGCACAGGGGAACAATGAGCAGTTCTTC	CASSLAQGNNEQFF
once	.	TRBV5-4	15	TRBJ1-2	TGTGCCAGCAGCTTGGGGAGGAATGATGGCTATGGCTACACCTTC	CASSLGRNDGYGYTF
.	.	TRBV19	13	TRBJ1-4	TGTGCCAGTAGTAAGTACCTGGATGAAAAACTGTTTTTT	CASSKYLDEKLFF
.	.	TRBV11-2	17	TRBJ2-3	TGTGCCAGCAGCTTACACCTCGGGACGACTGGCGCAGATACGCAGTATTTT	CASSLHLGTTGADTQYF
.	TRBD2	TRBV10-1	14	TRBJ2-5	TGCGCCAGCAGCTTCGGGGGGACCCAAGAGACCCAGTACTTC	CASSFGGTQETQYF
.	.	TRBV19	13	TRBJ1-2	TGTGCCAGTAGTATACAACTTAACTATGGCTACACCTTC	CASSIQLNYGYTF
.	TRBD2	TRBV5-1	17	TRBJ2-3	TGCGCCAGCAGCTTGGGCGCGGGGGGGCCCCGCACAGATACGCAGTATTTT	CASSLGAGGPRTDTQYF
.	.	TRBV9	15	TRBJ2-3	TGTGCCAGCAGCGTAGCGGGCGGCAGCACAGATACGCAGTATTTT	CASSVAGGSTDTQYF
once	.	TRBV5-1	11	TRBJ2-1	TGCGCCAGCAGTTCAGGCAATGAGCAGTTCTTC	CASSSGNEQFF
.	.	TRBV25-1	13	TRBJ1-1	TGTGCCAGCAGTGATTCAGGGGCCACTGAAGCTTTCTTT	CASSDSGATEAFF
.	.	TRBV5-1	15	TRBJ2-7	TGCGCCAGCAGCTTGGGAGGGGGGACCCCTTACGAGCAGTACTTC	CASSLGGGTPYEQYF
.	.	TRBV2	15	TRBJ1-4	TGTGCCAGCAGGCGAGACAGATCAACTAATGAAAAACTGTTTTTT	CASRRDRSTNEKLFF
.	TRBD1	TRBV9	13	TRBJ1-2	TGTGCCAGCAGCGTAGGGACAGGGGCCGGCTACACCTTC	CASSVGTGAGYTF
few	.	TRBV7-8	13	TRBJ1-1	TGTGCCAGCAGCTTAGTCGAGAACACTGAAGCTTTCTTT	CASSLVENTEAFF
.	.	TRBV5-6	12	TRBJ2-7	TGTGCCAGCAGCCCTTCTTTAGGCGAGCAGTACTTC	CASSPSLGEQYF
.	TRBD2	TRBV11-2	13	TRBJ2-7	TGTGCCAGCAGCTTACAGCGGGAAACCGGGCAGTACTTC	CASSLQRETGQYF
.	TRBD1	TRBV2	13	TRBJ1-1	TGTGCCAGCAGGGGGGACAGCAACACTGAAGCTTTCTTT	CASRGDSNTEAFF
medium-sized	.	TRBV7-8	12	TRBJ2-7	TGTGCCAGCAGCTCCGGCAGCCACGAGCAGTACTTC	CASSSGSHEQYF
.	.	TRBV18	15	TRBJ1-1	TGTGCCAGCTCACCACCTAGTGGCGCCTTCACTGAAGCTTTCTTT	CASSPPSGAFTEAFF
.	TRBD1	TRBV5-1	17	TRBJ2-3	TGCGCCAGCAGCTTGTTTGCAGGGGGTGGGGGCACAGATACGCAGTATTTT	CASSLFAGGGGTDTQYF
.	TRBD1	TRBV9	17	TRBJ1-1	TGTGCCAGCAGCCTAGGACGGGGACAGGGGAAGAACACTGAAGCTTTCTTT	CASSLGRGQGKNTEAFF
.	.	TRBV6-1	13	TRBJ1-2	TGTGCCAGCAGTGATGGGGCCCTCTATGGCTACACCTTC	CASSDGALYGYTF
.	.	TRBV4-1	14	TRBJ1-4	TGCGCCAGCAGAAGTGGGGCACCTAATGAAAAACTGTTTTTT	CASRSGAPNEKLFF
once	TRBD1	TRBV27	14	TRBJ1-2	TGTGCCAGCAGTTGGACAGGGGGGACGTACGGCTACACCTTC	CASSWTGGTYGYTF
.	.	TRBV19	14	TRBJ1-2	TGTGCCAGTAGCCCCCAAGGGTATAACTATGGCTACACCTTC	CASSPQGYNYGYTF
few	.	TRBV28	13	TRBJ2-7	TGTGCCAGCAGTTTCCTTTCAATGGACGAGCAGTACTTC	CASSFLSMDEQYF
.	.	TRBV11-3	12	TRBJ2-7	TGTGCCAGCAGCTTTGACCCCTACGAGCAGTACTTC	CASSFDPYEQYF
.	TRBD1	TRBV6-1	15	TRBJ1-5	TGTGCCAGCAAACGAGGGGGCTGGGGCAATCAGCCCCAGCATTTT	CASKRGGWGNQPQHF
.	TRBD1	TRBV11-3	13	TRBJ2-7	TGTGCCAGCAGCGCCGGACAGGGAGGCGAGCAGTACTTC	CASSAGQGGEQYF
.	TRBD1	TRBV7-9	14	TRBJ1-4	TGTGCCAGCAGCCGACAGGGTTTCGACGAAAAACTGTTTTTT	CASSRQGFDEKLFF
.	.	TRBV9	13	TRBJ1-5	TGTGCCAGCAGCGACGGGACCAATCAGCCCCAGCATTTT	CASSDGTNQPQHF
few	.	TRBV21-1	15	TRBJ2-7	TGTGCCAGCAGCAAAAGGCAGGGAGGTAACTACGAGCAGTACTTC	CASSKRQGGNYEQYF
.	TRBD2	TRBV5-6	16	TRBJ2-1	TGTGCCAGCAGCTCAACTAGCGGGGGGTATTACAATGAGCAGTTCTTC	CASSSTSGGYYNEQFF
.	TRBD1	TRBV30	14	TRBJ1-6	TGTGCCTGGAGTGGCGGACAGGATAATTCACCCCTCCACTTT	CAWSGGQDNSPLHF
.	.	TRBV11-2	13	TRBJ2-5	TGTGCCAGCAGCTTCGGACTGGGAGAGACCCAGTACTTC	CASSFGLGETQYF
few	.	TRBV5-6	14	TRBJ1-4	TGTGCCAGCAGCTTCATTGCAACTAATGAAAAACTGTTTTTT	CASSFIATNEKLFF
once	TRBD1	TRBV10-2	14	TRBJ2-7	TGCGCCAGCAGGGAGTTGGGACAGACCTACGAGCAGTACTTC	CASRELGQTYEQYF
.	.	TRBV7-8	15	TRBJ1-2	TGTGCCAGCAGCTTAGCGGGAGGGGCCCTCTATGGCTACACCTTC	CASSLAGGALYGYTF
.	TRBD1	TRBV4-1	16	TRBJ2-1	TGCGCCAGCAGCCAAACCCAGGGGGTCACCTACAATGAGCAGTTCTTC	CASSQTQGVTYNEQFF
few	TRBD1	TRBV19	17	TRBJ1-4	TGTGCCAGTAGTACCTACGGACAGGGATCAACTAATGAAAAACTGTTTTTT	CASSTYGQGSTNEKLFF
.	.	TRBV10-2	14	TRBJ1-1	TGCGCCAGCAGTGAGGACGGCAAGCCCACTGAAGCTTTCTTT	CASSEDGKPTEAFF
.	TRBD1	TRBV7-8	18	TRBJ1-5	TGTGCCAGCAGCATAGGACAGGGGGCGACCCATGGCAATCAGCCCCAGCATTTT	CASSIGQGATHGNQPQHF